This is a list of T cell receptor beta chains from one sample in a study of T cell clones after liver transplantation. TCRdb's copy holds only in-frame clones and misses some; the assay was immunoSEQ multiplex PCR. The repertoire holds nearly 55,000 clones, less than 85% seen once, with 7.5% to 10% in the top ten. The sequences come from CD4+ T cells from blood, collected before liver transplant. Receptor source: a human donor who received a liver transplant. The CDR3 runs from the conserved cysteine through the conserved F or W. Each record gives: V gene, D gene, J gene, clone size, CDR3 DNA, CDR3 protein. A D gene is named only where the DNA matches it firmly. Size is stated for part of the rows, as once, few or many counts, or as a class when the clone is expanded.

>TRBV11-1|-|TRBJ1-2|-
TGTGCCAGCAGCTTATCATTAGCTAACTATGGCTACACCTTC
CASSLSLANYGYTF
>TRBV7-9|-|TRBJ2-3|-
TGTGCCAGCAGCCTAATCCCGGCAGATACGCAGTATTTT
CASSLIPADTQYF
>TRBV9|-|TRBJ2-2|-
TGTGGGAGCAGTCAGGGTGACACCGGGGAGCTGTTTTTT
CGSSQGDTGELFF
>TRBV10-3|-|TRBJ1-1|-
TGTGCCATCAGTGAGTCGAGGGTTGGGAACACTGAAGCTTTCTTT
CAISESRVGNTEAFF
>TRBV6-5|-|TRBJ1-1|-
TGTGCCAGCAGTTACCACAGGGCCACTGAAGCTTTCTTT
CASSYHRATEAFF
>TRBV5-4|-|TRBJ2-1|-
TGTGCCAGCAGCTTGCTACTGGGAGGCAATGAGCAGTTCTTC
CASSLLLGGNEQFF
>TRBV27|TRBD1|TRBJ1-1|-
TGTGCCAGCAGTCCGCTGGGACAGGGGGCAGAAGCTTTCTTT
CASSPLGQGAEAFF
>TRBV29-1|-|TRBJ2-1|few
TGCAGCGTTACTCCTACAACGGGCCGGTACAATGAGCAGTTCTTC
CSVTPTTGRYNEQFF
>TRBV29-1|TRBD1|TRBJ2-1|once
TGCAGCGTGCCTGACAGGGGACTCTACAATGAGCAGTTCTTC
CSVPDRGLYNEQFF
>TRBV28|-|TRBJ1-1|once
TGTGCCAGCAGGACGACTGCAGGGACTGAAGCTTTCTTT
CASRTTAGTEAFF
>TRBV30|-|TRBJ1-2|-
TGTGCCCCATGGGGCGTGCGCGAACCCCGACGCTATGGCTACACCTTC
CAPWGVREPRRYGYTF
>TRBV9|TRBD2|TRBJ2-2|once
TGTGCCAGCAGCTGGACTAGCGATTACACCGGGGAGCTGTTTTTT
CASSWTSDYTGELFF
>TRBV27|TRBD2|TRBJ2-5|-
TGTGCCAGCAGTGCCAGACTAGCGGGAGGTCGAGAGACCCAGTACTTC
CASSARLAGGRETQYF
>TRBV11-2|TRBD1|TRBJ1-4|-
TGTGCCAGCAGCCTCGCTCGACAGGGTTCGCTGTTTTTT
CASSLARQGSLFF
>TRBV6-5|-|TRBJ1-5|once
TGTGCCAGCAGTTACTCGTCTGTAGGTCAGCCCCAGCATTTT
CASSYSSVGQPQHF
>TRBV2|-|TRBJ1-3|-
TGTGCCAGCAGCGACACCCGTATCTCTGGAAACACCATATATTTT
CASSDTRISGNTIYF
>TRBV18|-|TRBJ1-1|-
TGTGCCAGCTCACCAATGGCGAACACTGAAGCTTTCTTT
CASSPMANTEAFF
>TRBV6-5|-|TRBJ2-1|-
TGTGCCAGCAGGACTCGGACGGGATACAATGAGCAGTTCTTC
CASRTRTGYNEQFF
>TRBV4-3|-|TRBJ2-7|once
TGCGCCAGCAGCCAAGACAGGGGCTACGAGCAGTACTTC
CASSQDRGYEQYF
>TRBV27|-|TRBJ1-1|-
TGTGCCAGCACCCAAGGTGGGGGAACTGAAGCTTTCTTT
CASTQGGGTEAFF
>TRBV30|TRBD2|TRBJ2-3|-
TGTGCCTGGAGTGACCTCAGCGGGAGACGGCCAGATACGCAGTATTTT
CAWSDLSGRRPDTQYF
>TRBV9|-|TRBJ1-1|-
TGTGCCAGCAGCGTAGGGACCGGCACTGAAGCTTTCTTT
CASSVGTGTEAFF
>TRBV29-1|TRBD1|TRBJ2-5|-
TGCAGCGTTTCTGGACAGGGGGGCCAAGAGACCCAGTACTTC
CSVSGQGGQETQYF
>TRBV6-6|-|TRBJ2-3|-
TGTGCCAGCAGTTCGTGGACACCTAGCACAGATACGCAGTATTTT
CASSSWTPSTDTQYF
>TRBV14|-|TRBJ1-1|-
TGTGCCAGCAGCCAAGCACAGGCTTCCACTGAAGCTTTCTTT
CASSQAQASTEAFF
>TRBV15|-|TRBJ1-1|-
TGTGCCACCAGCAGAGATTTTGTTGGGACTGAAGCTTTCTTT
CATSRDFVGTEAFF
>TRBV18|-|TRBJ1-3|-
TGTGCCAGCTCACGAAAGGGATCTGGAAACACCATATATTTT
CASSRKGSGNTIYF
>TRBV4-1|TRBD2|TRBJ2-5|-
TGCGCCAGCAGCCAAAAGCGGGGGGGCCGAGAGACCCAGTACTTC
CASSQKRGGRETQYF
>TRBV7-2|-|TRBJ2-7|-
TGTGCCAGCAGTCGGCTGTCTAGCTCCTACGAGCAGTACTTC
CASSRLSSSYEQYF
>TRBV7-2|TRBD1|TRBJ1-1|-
TGTGCCAGCAGCCTTAGACAGGGGCCCCGGGGGACTGAAGCTTTCTTT
CASSLRQGPRGTEAFF
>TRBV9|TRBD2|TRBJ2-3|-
TGTGCCAGCAGCATCGGGACTAGCGCCACAGATACGCAGTATTTT
CASSIGTSATDTQYF
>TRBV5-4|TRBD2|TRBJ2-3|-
TGTGCCAGCAGCTGGGGACTAGCGGGCTCCCAGGGTGGCACAGATACGCAGTATTTT
CASSWGLAGSQGGTDTQYF
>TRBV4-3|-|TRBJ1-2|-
TGCGCCAGCAGCCAACTCGTTAGCCGGGACGGCTATGGCTACACCTTC
CASSQLVSRDGYGYTF
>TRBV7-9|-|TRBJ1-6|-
TGTGCCAGCAGCTCCGGGACTCCGGATTCACCCCTCCACTTT
CASSSGTPDSPLHF
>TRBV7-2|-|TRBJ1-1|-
TGTGCCAGCAGGCTGACAGTCACTGAAGCTTTCTTT
CASRLTVTEAFF
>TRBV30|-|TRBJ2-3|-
TGTGCCTGGACTCCAGGGCAGGGGAACACAGATACGCAGTATTTT
CAWTPGQGNTDTQYF
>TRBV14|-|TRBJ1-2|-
TGTGCCAGCAGCCAGGACTTGAACTATGGCTACACCTTC
CASSQDLNYGYTF
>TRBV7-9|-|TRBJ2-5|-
TGTGCCAGCAGCACATCGTCTGTAGAGACCCAGTACTTC
CASSTSSVETQYF
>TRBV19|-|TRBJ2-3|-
TGTGCCAGTAGTATAGGGAGGGGACAGACAGATACGCAGTATTTT
CASSIGRGQTDTQYF
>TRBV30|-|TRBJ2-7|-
TGTGCCTGGAGTGACTTCTACGAGCAGTACTTC
CAWSDFYEQYF
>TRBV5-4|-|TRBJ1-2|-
TGTGCCAGCAGCTTGGGCCCTTCCCTCATGGAGGGCTACACCTTC
CASSLGPSLMEGYTF
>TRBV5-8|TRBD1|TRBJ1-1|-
TGTGCCAGCAGCCAAGCCCGGGACAGGGGGCTGAATGAAGCTTTCTTT
CASSQARDRGLNEAFF
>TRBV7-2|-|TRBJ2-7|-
TGTGCCAGCAGCTTATCCTATTACGAGCAGTACTTC
CASSLSYYEQYF
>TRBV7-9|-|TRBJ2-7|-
TGTGCCAGCAGCTTTGATGGGACGGGAGACGAGCAGTACTTC
CASSFDGTGDEQYF
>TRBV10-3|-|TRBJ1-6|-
TGTGCCATCAGCCCTCTCGAAAGTGGTGGCCCATATAATTCACCCCTCCACTTT
CAISPLESGGPYNSPLHF